The 29 T cell receptor beta chains below come from one sample, sequenced in a study of T cells after posttransplantation cyclophosphamide. Cyclophosphamide on days +3 and +4 followed busulfan-fludarabine conditioning and a marrow graft. The table came from immunoSEQ multiplex PCR; TCRdb's copy has only in-frame clones and leaves some out. The sample presents about 7,900 clones, none singletons. The material sequenced was PBMCs, taken after an allogeneic stem cell transplant with post-transplant cyclophosphamide. The receptor source for this set is a male patient in his thirties who received an allogeneic stem cell transplant from an unrelated donor, was CMV-positive, and had acute and chronic GVHD. Some T cells may trace back to the graft donor.

This clone was observed at least ten times. This chain joins TRBV7-2 and TRBJ2-1; 9 bases line up with TRBD2. This CDR3 comprises 16 residues. CDR1 is SGHTA, CDR2 FQGNSA, per germline. The V and J ends lost 2 bases and 3 bases, in that order; junction bases with no gene match: 5. The DNA for the CDR3 is TGTGCCAGCAGCTTAAGGGGGACTAGCAGCTACAATGAGCAGTTCTTC. Amino acids: CASSLRGTSSYNEQFF.

By proportion, this clone is medium-sized. The chain has TRBV11-3 and TRBJ1-5, with a weak D call TRBD1 (5 bases). The CDR3 contains 14 residues. Germline V gene data show CDR1 as SGHNT and CDR2 as YENEEA. The germline V and J ends were trimmed by 2 bases and 6 bases, with 11 bases remaining between them. The CDR3 sequence: CASSLLWGSQPQHF. The CDR3 DNA is TGTGCCAGCAGCTTACTATGGGGCTCTCAGCCCCAGCATTTT. The full variable domain, its missing parts supplied by reference TRBV11-3 and TRBJ1-5, is EAGVVQSPRYKIIEKKQPVAFWCNPISGHNTLYWYLQNLGQGPELLIRYENEEAVDDSQLPKDRFSAERLKGVDSTLKIQPAELGDSAVYLCASSLLWGSQPQHFGDGTRLSIL.

This clone was found many times. The chain employs TRBV24-1 and TRBJ2-1; 11 bases match TRBD2. Germline lookup yields CDR1 KGHDR and CDR2 SFDVKD. J gave up 1 base and V 0 bases, and 4 bases lay outside the gene matches. The CDR3 has 18 residues. Written as DNA, the CDR3 is TGTGCCACCAGTGATTTGAGAACTAGCGGGAGATCCTACAATGAGCAGTTCTTC. It specifies CATSDLRTSGRSYNEQFF.

This clone has at least ten counts. The chain is built from TRBV18 and TRBJ1-2, with TRBD1 matching over 8 bases. This CDR3 is 13 amino acids long. Trimming removed 3 bases from V and 7 bases from J; junction bases left unmatched: 4. Germline assignment: CDR1 KGHSH and CDR2 LQKENI. The CDR3 coding sequence is TGTGCCAGCTCACCCGGACAGGGCTCTGGCTACACCTTC. This codes for CASSPGQGSGYTF.

This clone was counted only a few times. A much larger clone lies one base from this, so it may be a read error. V is TRBV6-1 and J is TRBJ1-2; tentative D call: TRBD1 (6 bases). CDR1 and CDR2 (germline): MNHNS, SASEGT. CDR3 length: 15 residues. The CDR3 coding sequence is TGTGCCAGCAGGGAAGTAACCGGGACACTCTATGGCTACACCTTC. It translates to CASREVTGTLYGYTF.

By sample share, this clone is medium-sized. This chain links TRBV6-5 with TRBJ2-1, with a tentative D call TRBD2 (5 bases). The CDR3 extends over 15 amino acids. The V end lost 0 bases, the J end lost 0 bases, and 6 bases lay between the germline ends. The germline V gene encodes CDR1 MNHEY and CDR2 SVGAGI. The CDR3 is CASSYSAASYNEQFF. As DNA, the CDR3 is TGTGCCAGCAGTTACTCAGCGGCCTCCTACAATGAGCAGTTCTTC.

This clone has at least ten counts. The gene calls are TRBV7-9 and TRBJ1-2; D is undetermined. The CDR3 has 14 amino acids. Deletions cut 3 bases from V and 7 bases from J, with 15 bases between. Germline V CDR1 and CDR2: SEHNR, FQNEAQ (reference sequence). CDR3 in DNA: TGTGCCAGCAGCTTGGTGGCGGGCAGCCCTGGCTACACCTTC. The encoded protein is CASSLVAGSPGYTF.

This clone has at least ten counts. This is likely a read error, given that the CDR3 carries no conserved phenylalanine or tryptophan at its end. The limits of the CDR3 on the DNA are not certain, so only TCRdb's listed CDR3 is given. The chain recombines TRBV6-2 or TRBV6-3 with TRBJ2-7; the table names TRBD1, a call not compared with the DNA. The CDR3 length equals 13 residues, ends included. From germline, CDR1 is MNHEY and CDR2 SVGEGT. The CDR3 reads CASSYTHPGQGII.

By share of the sample, this clone is medium-sized. The chain couples TRBV5-1 to TRBJ1-2, with D uncertain. The length of the CDR3 is 13 residues. Germline V lookup: CDR1 SGHRS, CDR2 YFSETQ. V dropped 0 bases and J dropped 7 bases, with 10 bases sitting between them. The CDR3 DNA follows: TGCGCCAGCAGCTTGGCCGGGGTTGTTGGCTACACCTTC. Its translation is CASSLAGVVGYTF.

This clone has at least ten counts. The chain carries TRBV5-6 and TRBJ1-5, with 12 bases aligning to TRBD1. Germline values: CDR1 SGHDT, CDR2 YYEEEE. The V and J ends lost 1 base and 7 bases, in that order; junction bases with no gene match: 6. This CDR3 has 16 residues. The CDR3 bases are TGTGCCAGCAGCTTGAGCTCTGGGACAGGGGGCCAGCCCCAGCATTTT. Protein: CASSLSSGTGGQPQHF. The complete variable domain, with remaining parts taken from reference TRBV5-6 and TRBJ1-5, reads DAGVTQSPTHLIKTRGQQVTLRCSPKSGHDTVSWYQQALGQGPQFIFQYYEEEERQRGNFPDRFSGHQFPNYSSELNVNALLLGDSALYLCASSLSSGTGGQPQHFGDGTRLSIL.

This clone rates as medium-sized. This chain links TRBV5-1 with TRBJ2-7; no clear D gene. The CDR3 length is 13 residues. Germline CDR1 and CDR2: SGHRS and YFSETQ. Trimming pared 0 bases from V and 2 bases from J, leaving 6 bases between. Here the CDR3 reads CASSLGGTYEQYF. The CDR3 nucleotides are TGCGCCAGCAGCTTGGGAGGCACCTACGAGCAGTACTTC.

This clone was seen repeatedly, ten times or more. The CDR3 nucleotides are TGTGCCAGCAGCGATCCCCTCAGGGGGCCCGGGGAGCTGTTTTTT. Translated, it gives CASSDPLRGPGELFF. This sequence joins TRBV6-5 and TRBJ2-2, with 8 bases lining up with TRBD1. Per germline, CDR1 MNHEY and CDR2 SVGAGI. The CDR3 loop spans 15 amino acids. Trimming took 6 bases from V and 6 from J; bases not matched to a gene: 9.

In its sample, this clone was seen many times. The CDR3 bases are TGTGCCAGCAGCTTAGGTGTGACAGCACCGAGCAATCAGCCCCAGCATTTT. The encoded protein is CASSLGVTAPSNQPQHF. This chain connects TRBV7-8 to TRBJ1-5; D is perhaps TRBD1 (5 bases). This CDR3 spans 17 amino acids. Germline CDR1 SGHVS, CDR2 FQNEAQ. V lost 1 base and J 1 base, leaving 14 bases between the germline ends.

This clone came up many times. The chain has TRBV7-2 and TRBJ2-7, with 9 bases fitting TRBD2. With 5 bases clipped from V and 0 bases from J, the junction kept 8 bases outside the gene matches. Per germline, CDR1 SGHTA and CDR2 FQGNSA. The CDR3 runs to 16 residues. The CDR3 protein is CASSLLAGVGSYEQYF. DNA for the CDR3: TGTGCCAGCAGCCTTTTAGCGGGAGTCGGCTCCTACGAGCAGTACTTC. Looking up the rest from reference TRBV7-2 and TRBJ2-7 gives the full variable domain: GAGVSQSPSNKVTEKGKDVELRCDPISGHTALYWYRQSLGQGLEFLIYFQGNSAPDKSGLPSDRFSAERTGGSVSTLTIQRTQQEDSAVYLCASSLLAGVGSYEQYFGPGTRLTVT.

This clone was detected many times. The rearrangement links TRBV12-3 or TRBV12-4 to TRBJ1-1; 10 positions match TRBD1. The CDR3 contains 13 residues. The V and J ends lost 4 bases and 4 bases, in that order; junction bases with no gene match: 0. The CDR3: CASSWTGGTEAFF. In DNA form, the CDR3 reads TGTGCCAGCAGTTGGACAGGGGGCACTGAAGCTTTCTTT.

This clone came up many times. The chain carries TRBV4-3 and TRBJ2-1, with TRBD2 matching 8 bases. Germline lookup yields CDR1 LGHNA and CDR2 YSLEER. CDR3 size: 15 residues. Trimming cost V 0 bases and J 10 bases; bases outside gene matches: 8. The DNA for the CDR3 is TGCGCCAGCAGCCAAGATACTAGCGGATTATCGGAGCAGTTCTTC. Protein sequence: CASSQDTSGLSEQFF.

This clone occurred many times. V and J are TRBV6-1 and TRBJ1-1, with TRBD1 identical over 9 bases. After removal of 6 bases from V and 5 bases from J, the junction contained 4 bases not matched to a gene. Germline CDR1 and CDR2: MNHNS and SASEGT. This CDR3 comprises 13 residues. The CDR3 bases are TGTGCCAGCAGACGGACAGGGGAAACTGAAGCTTTCTTT. It is translated as CASRRTGETEAFF.

The sample holds many counts of this clone. V usage is TRBV5-1 and J usage is TRBJ2-5, with D perhaps TRBD1 (5 bases). CDR1 is SGHRS and CDR2 is YFSETQ in the germline V gene. V was cut by 4 bases and J by 5 bases, with 15 bases left in between. CDR3 length: 14 amino acids. The CDR3 sequence: CASSMDILGETQYF. DNA of the CDR3: TGCGCCAGCAGCATGGACATATTAGGGGAGACCCAGTACTTC.

This clone appeared many times. The J gene is TRBJ1-1, the V gene TRBV5-5; D is undetermined. From germline, CDR1 is SGHKS and CDR2 YYEKEE (reference sequence). The germline V and J ends were trimmed by 4 bases and 0 bases, with 13 bases remaining between them. The CDR3 runs 15 residues. The CDR3 loop reads CASSLVGSMNTEAFF. In DNA form, the CDR3 reads TGTGCCAGCAGCCTGGTGGGCTCTATGAACACTGAAGCTTTCTTT. Combining the CDR3 with reference TRBV5-5 and TRBJ1-1 gives the whole variable domain DAGVTQSPTHLIKTRGQQVTLRCSPISGHKSVSWYQQVLGQGPQFIFQYYEKEERGRGNFPDRFSARQFPNYSSELNVNALLLGDSALYLCASSLVGSMNTEAFFGQGTRLTVV.

This clone is medium-sized by share. This sequence joins TRBV6-6 and TRBJ1-2, with D possibly TRBD1 on 6 matching bases. The CDR3 totals 14 residues. Trimming took 6 bases from V and 6 from J, leaving 17 bases between them. Germline V gene lookup returns CDR1 MNHNY and CDR2 SVGAGI (reference sequence). The CDR3 sequence: CASRGTGIRDGYTF. The CDR3 DNA sequence: TGTGCCAGCAGGGGTACAGGGATCCGGGATGGCTACACCTTC.

This clone was seen many times. The rearrangement joins TRBV7-2 to TRBJ2-3, with a weak D call TRBD2 (5 bases). The germline CDR1 and CDR2 sequences are SGHTA and FQGNSA. The CDR3 loop spans 16 amino acids. Trimming shortened V by 3 bases and J by 6 bases, and 19 bases separated the two germline ends. CDR3 coding DNA: TGTGCCAGCAGCTTCTCGGTCCGTCTAGCTTCCGATACGCAGTATTTT. This sequence encodes CASSFSVRLASDTQYF.

This clone was detected many times. The chain carries TRBV29-1 and TRBJ1-4, with 10 bases lining up with TRBD1. V was pared by 6 bases and J by 3 bases, with 4 bases of the junction left unmatched. The germline gives CDR1 SQVTM, CDR2 ANQGSEA. The CDR3 runs to 14 residues. The CDR3 DNA is TGCAGCGTACGACAGGGGGCATCTAATGAAAAACTGTTTTTT. Protein product: CSVRQGASNEKLFF.

This clone was detected a few times. The chain recombines TRBV18 with TRBJ2-5, with no clear D. The length of the CDR3 is 14 residues. With 0 bases removed from V and 1 base from J, the gap between germline ends came to 6 bases. In germline, CDR1 is KGHSH, CDR2 LQKENI. This CDR3 reads CASSPPNFQETQYF. CDR3 bases: TGTGCCAGCTCACCACCCAACTTCCAAGAGACCCAGTACTTC.

There are many counts of this clone. The rearrangement uses TRBV4-3 and TRBJ2-7, with TRBD1 as a possible D gene (6 bases). The CDR3 contains 15 residues. Germline CDR1 LGHNA, CDR2 YSLEER. The V end was cut by 3 bases, the J end by 3 bases, with 15 bases between. The CDR3 region is CASSQDTSGVYEQYF. The CDR3 region has the DNA TGCGCCAGCAGCCAGGATACCTCAGGGGTCTACGAGCAGTACTTC.

This clone rates as medium-sized. The chain uses TRBV19 and TRBJ1-3; 7 bases fit TRBD1. The V and J ends lost 5 bases and 9 bases, in that order; junction bases with no gene match: 7. This CDR3 region has 13 residues. From germline, CDR1 is LNHDA and CDR2 SQIVND (reference sequence). The CDR3, as DNA: TGTGCCAGTAGTCCCGGACAGGAGCTCACCATATATTTT. As protein: CASSPGQELTIYF.

The sample holds many counts of this clone. The rearrangement uses TRBV13 and TRBJ1-1; D is possibly TRBD1 (5 bases). In germline, CDR1 is PRHDT, CDR2 FYEKMQ (reference sequence). CDR3 size: 15 residues. Trimming removed 5 bases at V and 3 bases at J, with 16 bases between. As DNA, the CDR3 is TGTGCCAGCAGCCCCAGCACCCAGGGTCACACTGAAGCTTTCTTT. Translation: CASSPSTQGHTEAFF. The full variable domain, completed using reference TRBV13 and TRBJ1-1, is AAGVIQSPRHLIKEKRETATLKCYPIPRHDTVYWYQQGPGQDPQFLISFYEKMQSDKGSIPDRFSAQQFSDYHSELNMSSLELGDSALYFCASSPSTQGHTEAFFGQGTRLTVV.

This clone has a count of ten or more. This rearrangement joins TRBV6-2 or TRBV6-3 to TRBJ2-3, with 12 bases identical to TRBD2. The germline V gene has CDR1 MNHEY and CDR2 SVGEGT. CDR3 length: 15 amino acids. The V gene end was trimmed by 6 bases and the J gene end by 6 bases; junction bases not matched to a gene: 7. The CDR3 spells CASRPGLAGMDTQYF. The CDR3 DNA reads TGTGCCAGCAGGCCCGGACTAGCGGGAATGGATACGCAGTATTTT.

Many counts were recorded for this clone. V usage is TRBV6-5 and J usage is TRBJ1-4; D is ambiguous. V lost 5 bases, J lost 0 bases, and 7 bases lay in between. This CDR3 spans 14 amino acids. The germline V gene encodes CDR1 MNHEY and CDR2 SVGAGI. DNA for the CDR3: TGTGCCAGCAGTGTCCTCGCAACTAATGAAAAACTGTTTTTT. Amino acids: CASSVLATNEKLFF.

Ten or more counts support this clone. The chain recombines TRBV6-5 with TRBJ1-5; D not resolved. V was shortened by 5 bases and J by 6 bases, with 14 bases between the two germline ends. The CDR3 runs 14 residues. Germline V gene sequence: CDR1 MNHEY, CDR2 SVGAGI. In DNA, the CDR3 is TGTGCCAGCAGTCCAGGCCAGGCCCCTCAGCCCCAGCATTTT. It encodes CASSPGQAPQPQHF.